Below are 4 T cell receptor beta chains sequenced from a single sample in a study of spatial heterogeneity in lung cancer. Time point of the sample: sample taken at primary tumor resection. TCRdb processed the 5' RACE reads anew with MiXCR; each CDR3 protein has one entry. The sample records 75,000 or so distinct CDR3 sequences, 7.5% to 9.5% being singletons. This material consisted of PBMCs, taken at surgery. These receptors originate from a male donor with early-stage non-small cell lung cancer.

This chain joins TRBV12-3 or TRBV12-4 and TRBJ2-7; 11 bases line up with TRBD2. The V gene end was trimmed by 6 bases and the J gene end by 2 bases; junction bases not matched to a gene: 6. CDR3 length: 15 residues. The CDR3 protein is CASRLAGGTTYEQYF. CDR3 DNA sequence: TGTGCCAGCAGGCTAGCGGGGGGTACAACCTACGAGCAGTACTTC.

In this sample, this clonotype turned up many times. This rearrangement joins TRBV7-3 to TRBJ2-2; 8 bases match TRBD1. Trimming at V came to 5 bases and at J to 2 bases, leaving 1 base not matched to a gene. This CDR3 is built from 14 residues. The germline gives CDR1 SGHTA, CDR2 FQGTGA. The CDR3 DNA is TGTGCCAGCAGCGGACAGGGAAACACCGGGGAGCTGTTTTTT. Its translation is CASSGQGNTGELFF. Variable domain in full (rest from reference TRBV7-3 and TRBJ2-2): GAGVSQTPSNKVTEKGKYVELRCDPISGHTALYWYRQSLGQGPEFLIYFQGTGAADDSGLPNDRFFAVRPEGSVSTLKIQRTERGDSAVYLCASSGQGNTGELFFGEGSRLTVL.

The rearrangement links TRBV20-1 to TRBJ2-5; 10 nucleotides line up with TRBD1. This CDR3 has 13 amino acids. V was clipped by 4 bases and J by 5 bases; unmatched bases: 4. Germline lookup yields CDR1 DFQATT and CDR2 SNEGSKA (reference sequence). The CDR3 bases are TGCAGTGCTACGGGACAGGGGTACGAGACCCAGTACTTC. It specifies CSATGQGYETQYF.

This clonotype was found many times. CDR3 in DNA: TGTGCCAGCAAGGGTGGTGAGCAGTTCTTC. Its translation is CASKGGEQFF. The chain employs TRBV6-2 or TRBV6-3 and TRBJ2-1; D remains unclear. V dropped 7 bases and J dropped 9 bases, with 7 bases sitting between them. Germline CDR1 and CDR2: MNHEY and SVGEGT. The CDR3 runs to 10 residues.